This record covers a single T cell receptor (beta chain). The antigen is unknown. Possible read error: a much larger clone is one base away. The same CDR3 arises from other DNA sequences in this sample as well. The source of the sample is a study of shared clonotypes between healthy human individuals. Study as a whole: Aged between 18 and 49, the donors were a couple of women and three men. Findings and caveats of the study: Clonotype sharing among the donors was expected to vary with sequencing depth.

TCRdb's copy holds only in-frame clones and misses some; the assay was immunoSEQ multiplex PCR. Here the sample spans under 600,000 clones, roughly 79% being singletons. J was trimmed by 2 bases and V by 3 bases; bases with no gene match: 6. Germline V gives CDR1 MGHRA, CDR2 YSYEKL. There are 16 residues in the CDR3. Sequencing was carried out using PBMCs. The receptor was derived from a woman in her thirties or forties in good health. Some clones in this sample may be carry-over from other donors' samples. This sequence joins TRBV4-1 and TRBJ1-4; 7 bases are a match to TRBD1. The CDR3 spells CASSQPYRGTNEKLFF. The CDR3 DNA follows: TGCGCCAGCAGCCAGCCTTACAGGGGCACTAATGAAAAACTGTTTTTT.